This TCR beta chain originates from a study of shared T cell receptors in the human thymus. The assay was immunoSEQ multiplex PCR, and TCRdb's table has in-frame clones only and misses some. In the table there are 630,000 or so clones, 87% of which are singletons. There are 15 residues in the CDR3. Germline CDR1 and CDR2: SGHRS and YFSETQ. Unmatched junction bases numbered 10, after V lost 4 bases and J lost 5 bases. These records were also assigned to another study, of human thymus T cells. That study reports: Corrective surgery for congenital heart defects was being performed on the healthy Finnish infants who were the donors. In corrective heart surgery, resections were taken, and these provided the thymus tissue. Gene usage (both V and J) appeared biased in thymic and blood repertoires. Unrelated individuals reportedly shared highly overlapping thymic TCR repertoires.

Source material: thymocytes. The V call is TRBV5-1, the J call TRBJ2-5, with 8 bases identical to TRBD1. This TCR was sampled from a boy under two years old with a congenital heart defect. Here the CDR3 DNA reads TGCGCCAGCAGCGGGAGGTCAGGGGGCATGGAGACCCAGTACTTC. Its translation is CASSGRSGGMETQYF. The whole variable domain, remainder taken from reference TRBV5-1 and TRBJ2-5, is KAGVTQTPRYLIKTRGQQVTLSCSPISGHRSVSWYQQTPGQGLQFLFEYFSETQRNKGNFPGRFSGRQFSNSRSEMNVSTLELGDSALYLCASSGRSGGMETQYFGPGTRLLVL.